This TCR beta chain is from a study of regulatory T cells in long-lasting Graves disease. Study summary: Graves' patients (newly diagnosed) had been on antithyroid drugs under 3 months.

Libraries of TCR beta came from iRepertoire HTBI primers plus Arm-PCR of CDR3 regions. From the multiplex PCR reads, TCRdb called clonotypes with MiXCR, one entry per CDR3 protein. The sample lists approximately 350,000 distinct CDR3 sequences; over 9.5% were seen once. The time point is: newly diagnosed GD, antithyroid drugs for less than 3 months. There was RNA extracted from PBMCs, and the TCR library was made from it. This clonotype showed up many times. The ends were cut back, 3 bases at V and 1 base at J, with 10 bases in the middle. This CDR3 has 15 residues. Germline V gives CDR1 KGHDR, CDR2 SFDVKD. Separately, the same data were catalogued under a study of T cells in Graves' hyperthyroidism and ophthalmopathy. As that report states: Hyperthyroidism of Graves' type that showed no ophthalmopathy progression within 18 months was stable. First-round RT-PCR with HTBI primers amplified the TCR CDR3 region. Most thyroid clonotypes with frequency above 0.001 were detected in blood.

The input for sequencing was peripheral blood mononuclear cells (PBMCs), taken at new diagnosis, from a patient treated with antithyroid drugs. The V call is TRBV24-1, the J call TRBJ2-3; D call uncertain. The sequence was obtained from a woman younger than 35 with Graves disease. The DNA for the CDR3 is TGTGCCACCAGTGATGGGCGATTCCGCACAGATACGCAGTATTTT. Protein: CATSDGRFRTDTQYF.